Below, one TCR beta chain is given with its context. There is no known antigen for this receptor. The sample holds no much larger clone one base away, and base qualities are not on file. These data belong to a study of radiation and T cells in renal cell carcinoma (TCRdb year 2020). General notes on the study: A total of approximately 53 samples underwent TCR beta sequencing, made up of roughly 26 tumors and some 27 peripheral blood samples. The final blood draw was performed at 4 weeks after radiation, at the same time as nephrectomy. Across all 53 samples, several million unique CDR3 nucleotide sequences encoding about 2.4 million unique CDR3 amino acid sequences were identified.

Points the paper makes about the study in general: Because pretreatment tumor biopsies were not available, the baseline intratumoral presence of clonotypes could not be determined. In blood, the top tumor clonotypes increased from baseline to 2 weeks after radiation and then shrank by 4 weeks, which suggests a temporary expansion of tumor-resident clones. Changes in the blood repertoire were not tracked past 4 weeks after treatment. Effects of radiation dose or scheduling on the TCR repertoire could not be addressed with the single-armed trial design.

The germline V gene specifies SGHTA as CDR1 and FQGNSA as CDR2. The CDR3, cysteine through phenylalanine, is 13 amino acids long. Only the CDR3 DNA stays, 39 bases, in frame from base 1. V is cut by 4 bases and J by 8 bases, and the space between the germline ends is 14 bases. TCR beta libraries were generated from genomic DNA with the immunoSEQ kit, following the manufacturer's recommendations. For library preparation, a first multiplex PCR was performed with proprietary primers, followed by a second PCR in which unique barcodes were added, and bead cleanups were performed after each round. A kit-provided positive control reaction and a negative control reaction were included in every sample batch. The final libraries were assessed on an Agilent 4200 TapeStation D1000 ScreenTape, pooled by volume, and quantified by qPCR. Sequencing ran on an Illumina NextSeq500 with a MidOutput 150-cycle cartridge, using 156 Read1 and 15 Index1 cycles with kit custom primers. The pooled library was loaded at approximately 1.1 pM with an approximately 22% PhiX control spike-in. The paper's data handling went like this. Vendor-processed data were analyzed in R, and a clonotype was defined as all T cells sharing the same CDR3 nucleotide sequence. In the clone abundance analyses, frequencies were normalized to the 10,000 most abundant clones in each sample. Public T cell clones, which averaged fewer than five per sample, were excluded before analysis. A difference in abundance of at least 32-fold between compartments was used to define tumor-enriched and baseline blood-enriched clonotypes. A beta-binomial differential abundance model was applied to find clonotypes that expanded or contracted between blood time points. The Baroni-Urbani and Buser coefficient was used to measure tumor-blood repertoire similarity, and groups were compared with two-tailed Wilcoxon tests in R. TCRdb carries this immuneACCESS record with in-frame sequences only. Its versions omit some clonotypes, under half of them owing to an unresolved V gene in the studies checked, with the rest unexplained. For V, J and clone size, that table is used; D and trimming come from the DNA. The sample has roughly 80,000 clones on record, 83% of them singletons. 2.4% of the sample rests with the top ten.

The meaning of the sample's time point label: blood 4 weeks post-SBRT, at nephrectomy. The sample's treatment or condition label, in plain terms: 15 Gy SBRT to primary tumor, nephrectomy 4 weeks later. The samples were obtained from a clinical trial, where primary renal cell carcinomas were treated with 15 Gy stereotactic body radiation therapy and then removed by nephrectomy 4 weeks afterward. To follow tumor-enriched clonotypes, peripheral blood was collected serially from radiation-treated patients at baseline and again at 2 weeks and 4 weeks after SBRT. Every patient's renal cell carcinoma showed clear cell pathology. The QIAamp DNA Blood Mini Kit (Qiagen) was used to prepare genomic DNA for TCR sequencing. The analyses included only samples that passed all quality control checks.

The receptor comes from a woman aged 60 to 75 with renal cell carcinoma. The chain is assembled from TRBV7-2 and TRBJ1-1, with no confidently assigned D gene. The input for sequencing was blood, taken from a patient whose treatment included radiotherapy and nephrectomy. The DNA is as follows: TGTGCCAGCAGCTCTAACCCTAAAGGGGAAGCTTTCTTT. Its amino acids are CASSSNPKGEAFF.